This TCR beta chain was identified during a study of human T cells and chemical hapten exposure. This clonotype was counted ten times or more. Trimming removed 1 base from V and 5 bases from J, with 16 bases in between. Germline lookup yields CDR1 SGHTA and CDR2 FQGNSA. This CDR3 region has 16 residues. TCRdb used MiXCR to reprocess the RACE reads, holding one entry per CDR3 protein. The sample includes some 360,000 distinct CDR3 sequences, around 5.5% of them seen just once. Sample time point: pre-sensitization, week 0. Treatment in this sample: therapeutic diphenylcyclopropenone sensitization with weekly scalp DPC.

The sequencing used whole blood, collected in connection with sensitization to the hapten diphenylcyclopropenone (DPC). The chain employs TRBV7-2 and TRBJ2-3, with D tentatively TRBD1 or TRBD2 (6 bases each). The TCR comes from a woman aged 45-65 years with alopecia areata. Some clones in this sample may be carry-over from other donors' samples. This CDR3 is CASSLEHGGGRDTQYF. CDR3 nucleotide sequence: TGTGCCAGCAGCTTAGAGCATGGAGGGGGGCGAGATACGCAGTATTTT.